These 6 T cell receptor beta chains share one sample of origin, sequenced in a study of cytomegalovirus exposure and HLA in healthy donors. Primers for the PCR totalled 60 Vbeta and 13 Jbeta. Here immunoSEQ multiplex PCR was the method, and the copy in TCRdb shows in-frame clones only, minus some. This table lists about 91,000 clones. Sample: PBMCs. These receptor sequences come from a young woman in good health and CMV-seronegative.

The chain has TRBV5-1 and TRBJ2-5, with D perhaps TRBD1 (5 bases). CDR1 SGHRS and CDR2 YFSETQ come from the germline V gene. CDR3 length: 14 amino acids. Trimming cost V 4 bases and J 4 bases, with 14 bases left between them. The CDR3 DNA reads TGCGCCAGCAGCCCAAAAGACAGCTCAGAGACCCAGTACTTC. Residues: CASSPKDSSETQYF. Full variable domain (remainder filled in from reference TRBV5-1 and TRBJ2-5): KAGVTQTPRYLIKTRGQQVTLSCSPISGHRSVSWYQQTPGQGLQFLFEYFSETQRNKGNFPGRFSGRQFSNSRSEMNVSTLELGDSALYLCASSPKDSSETQYFGPGTRLLVL.

This rearrangement joins TRBV5-6 to TRBJ2-3, with D possibly being TRBD1 (5 bases). This CDR3 has 13 residues. With 5 bases removed from V and 3 bases from J, the gap between germline ends came to 10 bases. From germline, CDR1 is SGHDT and CDR2 YYEEEE. CDR3 nucleotide sequence: TGTGCCAGCAGTCGCGCAGGGACAGATACGCAGTATTTT. As protein: CASSRAGTDTQYF.

V gene TRBV6-6 combines with J gene TRBJ1-5; 7 bases are a match to TRBD1. CDR1 and CDR2 from the germline V gene are MNHNY and SVGAGI (reference sequence). The trim removed 4 bases at V and 3 bases at J, leaving 9 bases unmatched. The CDR3 has 16 amino acids. As DNA, the CDR3 is TGTGCCAGCAGTTTACCCGGCAGGGGGAACAATCAGCCCCAGCATTTT. The encoded protein is CASSLPGRGNNQPQHF.

V usage is TRBV10-1 and J usage is TRBJ1-1, with TRBD1 matching over 10 bases. CDR3 size: 12 residues. V dropped 5 bases and J dropped 11; count of bases not matched to a gene: 5. Germline V CDR1 and CDR2: WNHNN, SYGVQD (reference sequence). This chain's CDR3 is CASSQTGGSAFF. The CDR3 coding sequence is TGCGCCAGCAGTCAGACAGGGGGCTCGGCTTTCTTT.

V usage is TRBV5-4 and J usage is TRBJ2-5, with 11 bases that match TRBD2. The V segment lost 4 bases and the J segment 1 base; nucleotides outside the gene matches: 9. CDR3 length: 17 amino acids. Germline CDR1 SGHNT, CDR2 YYREEE (reference sequence). The CDR3 spells CASSGQRLAGLQETQYF. CDR3 nucleotides: TGTGCCAGCAGCGGACAGAGACTAGCGGGGCTCCAAGAGACCCAGTACTTC.

This chain joins TRBV6-1 and TRBJ2-7; tentative D call: TRBD1 (6 bases). The V and J ends lost 6 bases and 4 bases respectively, with 10 bases between them. Germline CDR1 is MNHNS and CDR2 is SASEGT. CDR3 length equals 12 residues. The CDR3 bases are TGTGCCAGCAGCGGACAGAGATACGAGCAGTACTTC. Translating it yields CASSGQRYEQYF.